A selection of T cell receptor beta chains follows, all from one sample in a study of spatial heterogeneity in lung cancer. A single record per CDR3 protein comes from TCRdb applying MiXCR to the 5' RACE reads. In the table there are approximately 800 distinct CDR3 sequences, about 17% of which are singletons. The sequenced sample was lung tumor tissue, obtained at surgery. The receptors derive from a female donor with early-stage non-small cell lung cancer. The CDR3 runs from the conserved cysteine through the conserved F or W. The D gene is left open where the match is weak. For some rows the clone size is stated as once, few or many, or as a class when expanded; others skip it.

TRBV7-6	NA	16	TRBJ2-7	NA	CASSLAWGDVSYEQYF	TGTGCCAGCAGCTTAGCGTGGGGGGACGTCTCCTACGAGCAGTACTTC
TRBV7-2	NA	12	TRBJ2-1	NA	CASSFKPGDSSF	TGTGCCAGCAGCTTTAAGCCAGGGGACTCCAGCTTC
TRBV12-3/TRBV12-4	TRBD1	14	TRBJ1-1	few	CASSYDRVNTEAFF	TGTGCCAGCAGTTACGACAGGGTTAACACTGAAGCTTTCTTT
TRBV6-5	TRBD1	14	TRBJ1-4	few	CASSEGQGGEKLFF	TGTGCCAGCAGTGAGGGACAGGGCGGGGAAAAACTGTTTTTT
TRBV28	NA	16	TRBJ1-5	large	CASSPGGRDSNQPQHF	TGTGCCAGCAGCCCCGGGGGACGAGATAGCAATCAGCCCCAGCATTTT
TRBV5-4	NA	11	TRBJ2-3	large	CASSLSDTQYF	TGTGCCAGCAGCCTCTCAGATACGCAGTATTTT
TRBV5-5	TRBD1	14	TRBJ1-1	large	CASSWGQGNTEAFF	TGTGCCAGCAGTTGGGGACAGGGGAACACTGAAGCTTTCTTT
TRBV10-3	NA	13	TRBJ2-2	NA	CAIAQGDTGELFF	TGTGCCATCGCACAGGGTGACACCGGGGAGCTGTTTTTT
TRBV12-3/TRBV12-4	NA	14	TRBJ1-6	NA	CASSFTRENSPLHF	TGTGCCAGCAGTTTCACCAGGGAAAATTCACCCCTCCACTTT
TRBV10-2	TRBD1	15	TRBJ1-1	few	CASRRDRADSPEAFF	TGCGCCAGCAGGAGAGACAGGGCTGATAGTCCTGAAGCTTTCTTT
TRBV12-3/TRBV12-4	NA	15	TRBJ1-5	medium-sized	CASSLARWAGQPQHF	TGTGCCAGCAGTTTAGCGAGGTGGGCGGGTCAGCCCCAGCATTTT
TRBV18	TRBD2	17	TRBJ2-4	large	CASSPIPGSGTSAIQYF	TGTGCCAGCTCTCCTATCCCCGGGTCCGGGACTAGTGCCATTCAGTACTTC
TRBV12-3/TRBV12-4	NA	14	TRBJ2-1	NA	CASSLLRAYNEQFF	TGTGCCAGCAGTTTACTGAGAGCGTACAATGAGCAGTTCTTC
TRBV7-2	TRBD2	20	TRBJ2-1	medium-sized	CASFPGIAGIFLNMANEQFF	TGTGCCAGCTTCCCGGGGATAGCGGGAATTTTTTTGAACATGGCCAATGAGCAGTTCTTC
TRBV28	NA	14	TRBJ1-6	large	CASSPGTHNSPLHF	TGTGCCAGCTCACCCGGGACACACAATTCACCCCTCCACTTT
TRBV11-1	TRBD1	15	TRBJ1-3	NA	CASSLVGRGRNTIYF	TGTGCCAGCAGCTTAGTTGGCAGGGGGAGAAACACCATATATTTT
TRBV20-1	TRBD1	14	TRBJ1-5	large	CSAPDREVDQPQHF	TGCAGTGCCCCGGACAGGGAAGTCGATCAGCCCCAGCATTTT
TRBV20-1	NA	12	TRBJ2-5	medium-sized	CSAQTSQETQYF	TGCAGTGCCCAAACTAGCCAGGAGACCCAGTACTTC
TRBV6-2/TRBV6-3	TRBD2	16	TRBJ2-1	few	CASSSPGLAAINEQFF	TGTGCCAGCAGTTCCCCGGGACTAGCGGCTATTAATGAGCAGTTCTTC
TRBV4-3	NA	16	TRBJ2-2	medium-sized	CASSQLASANTGELFF	TGCGCCAGCAGCCAATTAGCGAGCGCGAACACCGGGGAGCTGTTTTTT
TRBV6-2/TRBV6-3	TRBD2	16	TRBJ2-5	large	CASRNDRLAGRETQYF	TGTGCCAGCAGAAACGACAGACTAGCGGGAAGAGAGACCCAGTACTTC
TRBV7-9	TRBD1	16	TRBJ2-7	few	CASSLVLGQGAYEQYF	TGTGCCAGCAGCTTAGTACTCGGACAGGGGGCCTACGAGCAGTACTTC
TRBV9	NA	15	TRBJ2-7	NA	CASSGRDGDSYEQYF	TGTGCCAGCAGCGGCCGGGACGGGGACTCCTACGAGCAGTACTTC
TRBV6-5	NA	11	TRBJ1-2	NA	CASTDFYGYTF	TGTGCCAGCACCGACTTCTATGGCTACACCTTC
TRBV5-4	NA	14	TRBJ1-1	NA	CASSLWTANTEAFF	TGTGCCAGCAGCTTGTGGACAGCCAACACTGAAGCTTTCTTT
TRBV7-2	NA	14	TRBJ2-5	medium-sized	CASNQGPAGETQYF	TGTGCCAGCAACCAGGGGCCTGCTGGAGAGACCCAGTACTTC
TRBV12-3/TRBV12-4	NA	14	TRBJ2-3	NA	CASRLSSEGDTQYF	TGTGCCAGCAGGTTGTCTAGCGAAGGAGATACGCAGTATTTT
TRBV4-1	NA	16	TRBJ1-1	medium-sized	CASTLQGLERNTEAFF	TGCGCCAGCACCTTACAGGGTCTGGAGAGGAACACTGAAGCTTTCTTT
TRBV6-1	NA	11	TRBJ2-1	large	CASSDWDEQFF	TGTGCCAGCAGTGACTGGGATGAGCAGTTCTTC
TRBV5-1	NA	13	TRBJ1-2	NA	CASSPGLNYGYTF	TGCGCCAGCAGCCCGGGACTGAACTATGGCTACACCTTC
TRBV28	NA	11	TRBJ1-2	large	CASSLGFGYTF	TGTGCCAGCAGTTTGGGGTTCGGCTACACCTTC
TRBV15	NA	15	TRBJ2-2	large	CATSRDLADTGELFF	TGTGCCACCAGCAGAGATCTGGCAGACACCGGGGAGCTGTTTTTT
TRBV11-2	NA	13	TRBJ1-5	medium-sized	CASSLVMGQPQHF	TGTGCCAGCAGTCTAGTGATGGGACAGCCCCAGCATTTT
TRBV6-1	TRBD1	15	TRBJ2-1	NA	CASSGQGRNYNEQFF	TGTGCCAGCAGTGGACAGGGGCGGAATTACAATGAGCAGTTCTTC
TRBV10-3	TRBD2	13	TRBJ2-1	large	CAIGLAGNNEQFF	TGTGCCATCGGACTAGCGGGGAACAATGAGCAGTTCTTC
TRBV3-1	TRBD2	14	TRBJ2-7	NA	CASSQGLAGYEQYF	TGTGCCAGCAGCCAGGGACTAGCGGGGTACGAGCAGTACTTC
TRBV15	NA	16	TRBJ1-6	large	CATSRGDIGYGSPLHF	TGTGCCACCAGCAGAGGGGACATCGGGTACGGTTCACCCCTCCACTTT
TRBV18	TRBD1	14	TRBJ1-2	large	CASSRDSANYGYTF	TGTGCCAGCTCCCGGGACAGTGCGAACTATGGCTACACCTTC
TRBV28	TRBD1	16	TRBJ2-6	large	CASSTDRGSGANVLTF	TGTGCCAGCAGTACGGACAGGGGTTCTGGGGCCAACGTCCTGACTTTC
TRBV7-9	TRBD2	15	TRBJ2-1	medium-sized	CASSLASGGLNEQFF	TGTGCCAGCAGCTTAGCGAGCGGGGGACTCAATGAGCAGTTCTTC
TRBV28	TRBD2	16	TRBJ2-3	large	CASTTLGLAVTDTQYF	TGTGCCAGCACCACCCTGGGACTAGCGGTCACAGATACGCAGTATTTT
TRBV5-5	TRBD2	15	TRBJ2-5	large	CASSPVSGGSETQYF	TGTGCCAGCAGCCCCGTCAGCGGGGGGTCGGAGACCCAGTACTTC
TRBV14	NA	12	TRBJ2-4	large	CASSQDRNIQYF	TGTGCCAGCAGCCAAGACAGAAACATTCAGTACTTC
TRBV7-2	NA	14	TRBJ2-3	NA	CASSLGGAADTQYF	TGTGCCAGCAGCTTAGGGGGAGCGGCAGATACGCAGTATTTT
TRBV28	TRBD1	15	TRBJ2-7	large	CASSLWGTGTYEQYF	TGTGCCAGCAGTTTATGGGGGACAGGGACCTACGAGCAGTACTTC
TRBV12-3/TRBV12-4	NA	14	TRBJ2-1	medium-sized	CASTPGRGAKVQFF	TGTGCCAGCACCCCAGGGAGAGGGGCTAAGGTGCAGTTCTTC
TRBV7-2	NA	14	TRBJ2-1	medium-sized	CASSPSGGPREQFF	TGTGCCAGCAGCCCTTCCGGGGGCCCGCGGGAGCAGTTCTTC
TRBV30	NA	11	TRBJ2-2	few	CAWTLIRELFF	TGTGCCTGGACTCTGATCAGGGAGCTGTTTTTT
TRBV5-1	NA	15	TRBJ2-2	hyperexpanded	CASSLTGVNTGELFF	TGCGCCAGCAGCTTGACGGGAGTGAATACCGGGGAGCTGTTTTTT
TRBV7-6	NA	15	TRBJ1-4	NA	CASSQSPGANEKLFF	TGTGCCAGCAGCCAAAGTCCTGGGGCTAATGAAAAACTGTTTTTT
TRBV11-3	TRBD1	19	TRBJ2-2	medium-sized	CASSPGQGRGGENTGELFF	TGTGCCAGCAGCCCTGGACAGGGAAGGGGTGGAGAGAACACCGGGGAGCTGTTTTTT
TRBV10-3	TRBD2	19	TRBJ2-2	large	CAISEPRTSGGKNTGELFF	TGTGCCATCAGTGAGCCCCGGACTAGCGGGGGGAAAAACACCGGGGAGCTGTTTTTT
TRBV20-1	TRBD2	15	TRBJ2-1	NA	CSASGLAGYYNEQFF	TGCAGTGCTAGTGGTCTAGCGGGATATTACAATGAGCAGTTCTTC
TRBV12-3/TRBV12-4	NA	15	TRBJ2-3	large	CASSLIQGAADTQYF	TGTGCCAGCAGTTTAATTCAGGGAGCGGCAGATACGCAGTATTTT
TRBV27	TRBD2	16	TRBJ2-3	hyperexpanded	CASSLIAGYLTDTQYF	TGTGCCAGCAGTTTGATAGCGGGGTACCTCACAGATACGCAGTATTTT